The 2 T cell receptor beta chains below were found in one sample sequenced in a study of blood T cell repertoires in COVID-19 (dated by TCRdb to the early 2020s). The library came from the immunoSEQ multiplex PCR assay. Here the immuneACCESS table is served through TCRdb, limited to in-frame sequences with V and J called. Missing clones are a known gap in these copies; in checked studies unresolved V genes cover under half, and the rest lacks a known reason. This sample gives about 59,000 clones in total; 90% of them show up just once. The ten largest clones add up to 15% to 20% of the sample. Sequenced material: peripheral blood. The receptor set was obtained from a man aged 80 or over with acute or convalescent COVID-19.

The rearrangement uses TRBV7-9 and TRBJ2-3; 8 bases match TRBD1. Germline V CDR1 and CDR2: SEHNR, FQNEAQ (reference sequence). With 2 bases clipped from V and 5 bases from J, the junction kept 6 bases outside the gene matches. CDR3 length: 15 residues. CDR3 sequence: CASSLLTGVEDTQYF. The CDR3 region has the DNA TGTGCCAGCAGCTTACTGACAGGGGTGGAAGATACGCAGTATTTT.

The chain has TRBV29-1 and TRBJ2-5; weak D call: TRBD1 (5 bases). The CDR3 spans 13 residues. Between the trimmed V and J ends, which lost 3 bases and 4 bases, there was a span of 12 bases. Looked up from germline, CDR1 is SQVTM and CDR2 is ANQGSEA. Here the CDR3 DNA reads TGCAGCGTTGACCCCCAGGGATCAGAGACCCAGTACTTC. Amino acid sequence: CSVDPQGSETQYF.